This T cell receptor beta chain appears in the sequencing data of a study of cytomegalovirus exposure and HLA in healthy donors. The study's findings and limits: Indistinguishability led to the exclusion of some V segments, TRBV6-2 and TRBV6-3 included. The availability of immune exposure information extended only to CMV serostatus.

Although they were nominally healthy when sampled, donors likely had unrecorded immune exposures. With respect to this clone: Antigen unknown.

Losses at the gene ends were 3 bases for V and 0 bases for J; bases not matched to a gene: 16. This CDR3 spans 20 amino acids. CDR1 is SGDLS and CDR2 is YYNGEE in the germline V gene. PCR primers comprised 60 Vbeta and 13 Jbeta primers. The authors' processing: Unique TCR beta chains numbered about 72 million in a later analysis, with around 10 million shared. Sequencing used immunoSEQ multiplex PCR; TCRdb keeps in-frame clones, though not all of them. V and J calls and clone size are as listed in that table; D and trimming were resolved from the DNA. The sample includes 200,000 to 250,000 clones, 78% seen only once; the top ten take 0.45% to 0.5%.

This sequence originates from a boy between 5 and 17 years old in good health and CMV-seronegative. Source material: PBMCs. The V gene is TRBV9, the J gene TRBJ2-2, with TRBD2 identical over 8 bases. In DNA, the CDR3 is TGTGCCAGCAGCGCAGTTCGCTCCGGGACTAGGGGCGCGAACACCGGGGAGCTGTTTTTT. It specifies CASSAVRSGTRGANTGELFF.